This T cell receptor beta chain was obtained from a study of blood T cell repertoires in COVID-19. Study-level information: The cDNA or gDNA used as material had been derived from T cells, B-cell-depleted T cells, or PBMCs.

Membership in each cohort depended on participant-reported clinical history. Each recovered donor of Cohort 3 presented with two negative PCRs, clearance, or symptom resolution. As originally analysed: Amplification of reference gene primers was used by the study to estimate nucleated cell counts. Produced via immunoSEQ multiplex PCR; TCRdb's table is partial and in-frame only. From that table come the V and J calls and clone size; the DNA was used to work out D and trimming. This table has roughly 190,000 clones, around 82% appearing once. The length of the CDR3 is 14 residues. CDR1 and CDR2 from the germline V gene are SGDLS and YYNGEE. V was pared by 3 bases and J by 1 base, with 10 bases between.

This receptor was taken from a man aged 35-49 years who had recovered from COVID-19. This chain links TRBV9 with TRBJ1-1; TRBD1 is a possible D gene (6 bases). Sequenced material: PBMCs or T cells enriched from blood (not recorded which). CDR3 region: CASSDGQTNTEAFF. Here the CDR3 DNA reads TGTGCCAGCAGCGATGGACAGACGAACACTGAAGCTTTCTTT.